The clone carrying this T cell receptor beta chain has more than one count but fewer than ten. Antigen unknown. The CDR3 totals 15 residues. The J segment lost 3 bases and the V segment lost 3 bases, leaving 1 base of the junction unmatched. Germline-derived CDR1 and CDR2 are MDHEN and SYDVKM. Researchers ran the PCR with 60 Vbeta and 13 Jbeta primers. The method was immunoSEQ multiplex PCR; TCRdb's version includes in-frame clones alone and lacks a portion of them. Counted here are more than 150,000 clones, roughly 75% occurring once; the ten biggest clones make up about 7.7%. These data originate in a study of cytomegalovirus exposure and HLA in healthy donors. Findings of the study overall: The availability of immune exposure information extended only to CMV serostatus.

The sequenced material came from PBMCs. V gene TRBV28 combines with J gene TRBJ2-7; TRBD2 matches 14 bases. The TCR originated in a woman between 35 and 50 years old in good health and CMV-seropositive. The CDR3 loop reads CASSFGTSGSYEQYF. Written as DNA, the CDR3 is TGTGCCAGCAGTTTCGGGACTAGCGGGAGCTACGAGCAGTACTTC.